This T cell receptor (beta chain) was identified in a study of spatial heterogeneity in lung cancer. Worth noting for this clonotype: Its specificity is not known.

The V gene's germline CDR1 is SGHAT and CDR2 FQNNGV. V shed 3 bases and J shed 3 bases, with 10 bases lying between them. The CDR3 is made up of 14 amino acids. The time point: sample taken at primary tumor resection. TCRdb itself ran the 5' RACE reads through MiXCR, one entry per CDR3 protein. The sample shows 100,000 to 110,000 distinct CDR3 sequences, approximately 4.7% of them seen only once. General study results and limits: Expanded alpha and beta TCR counts within tumors tracked tumor mutation counts. Beta chains had 13% to 15% coverage of tumor T cells, and alpha chains had roughly 7%.

The material sequenced was lung tumor tissue, taken at surgery. V and J are TRBV11-2 and TRBJ2-3; D gene ambiguous. The receptor was isolated from a male donor with early-stage non-small cell lung cancer. CDR3 in DNA: TGTGCCAGCAGCTTTCGGTCGCCAACAGATACGCAGTATTTT. Protein product: CASSFRSPTDTQYF.